These 9 T cell receptor beta chains share one sample of origin, sequenced in a study of technical replicates of blood from several donors. Profiled with immunoSEQ multiplex PCR; TCRdb holds only in-frame clones, not every one. The sample has 60,000 to 70,000 clones; more than 75% are singletons. Sequencing was done on a sample of PBMCs. The receptors derive from a human donor in good health. Some clones in this sample may be carry-over from other donors' samples.

V usage is TRBV10-3 and J usage is TRBJ2-7, with D possibly being TRBD1 (5 bases). This CDR3 contains 12 residues. The ends were cut back, 10 bases at V and 5 bases at J, with 15 bases in the middle. Germline V gene sequence: CDR1 ENHRY, CDR2 SYGVKD. This CDR3 is CATSGGRDEQYF. DNA for the CDR3: TGTGCCACCTCGGGTGGCAGGGACGAGCAGTACTTC.

This chain uses TRBV6-1 with TRBJ2-2; TRBD2 matches at 8 bases. The V gene's germline CDR1 is MNHNS and CDR2 SASEGT. The CDR3 runs 15 residues. The V gene end was trimmed by 4 bases and the J gene end by 4 bases; junction bases not matched to a gene: 5. CDR3 nucleotide sequence: TGTGCCAGCAGTGTGTGGACTAGCCTCACCGGGGAGCTGTTTTTT. Encoded protein: CASSVWTSLTGELFF.

This chain uses TRBV2 with TRBJ2-7, with 8 bases aligning to TRBD1. V trimming: 6 bases; J trimming: 7 bases; junction bases outside the gene matches: 5. Germline values: CDR1 SNHLY, CDR2 FYNNEI. The CDR3 runs 12 residues. The CDR3 loop reads CASRPTGDEQYF. DNA of the CDR3: TGTGCCAGCAGGCCGACAGGGGATGAGCAGTACTTC. Looking up the rest from reference TRBV2 and TRBJ2-7 gives the full variable domain: EPEVTQTPSHQVTQMGQEVILRCVPISNHLYFYWYRQILGQKVEFLVSFYNNEISEKSEIFDDQFSVERPDGSNFTLKIRSTKLEDSAMYFCASRPTGDEQYFGPGTRLTVT.

The J gene is TRBJ2-2, the V gene TRBV7-3; TRBD1 matches 7 bases. This CDR3 is 15 amino acids long. The V and J ends lost 5 bases and 1 base, in that order; junction bases with no gene match: 4. The germline V gene encodes CDR1 SGHTA and CDR2 FQGTGA. For the CDR3, the DNA is TGTGCCAGCAGCCCGGGACAGAGGAACACCGGGGAGCTGTTTTTT. This codes for CASSPGQRNTGELFF.

The V call is TRBV10-3, the J call TRBJ2-5, with 7 bases fitting TRBD2. Germline trimming cut 8 bases from V and 5 bases from J; bases unmatched to any gene: 14. Germline CDR1 reads ENHRY; CDR2 reads SYGVKD. The CDR3 covers 15 residues. The CDR3 here is CAIAEGGPRGETQYF. In DNA form, the CDR3 reads TGTGCCATCGCCGAAGGCGGCCCGCGGGGGGAGACCCAGTACTTC.

This clone was found a few times. The chain carries TRBV5-4 and TRBJ2-2, with 7 bases aligning to TRBD1. Germline assignment: CDR1 SGHNT and CDR2 YYREEE (reference sequence). V lost 6 bases to trimming and J lost 5 bases; unmatched junction nucleotides: 13. CDR3 length: 16 residues. This chain's CDR3 is CASTLTGPVVTGELFF. The CDR3 nucleotides are TGTGCCAGCACGTTGACAGGGCCCGTAGTTACCGGGGAGCTGTTTTTT.

J is TRBJ1-1 and V is TRBV27, with a possible D match to TRBD1 (6 bases). Per germline, CDR1 MNHEY and CDR2 SMNVEV (reference sequence). The CDR3 spans 13 residues. V was trimmed by 6 bases and J by 1 base, leaving 9 bases between them. The CDR3 coding sequence is TGTGCCAGCAGGCCACAGGGGAACACTGAAGCTTTCTTT. Protein: CASRPQGNTEAFF.

The V gene is TRBV6-1, the J gene TRBJ1-4, with 7 bases fitting TRBD1. The CDR3 spans 14 residues. The V gene's germline CDR1 is MNHNS and CDR2 SASEGT. The ends lost 4 bases at V and 4 bases at J; junction bases unmatched: 3. The CDR3 here is CASSGGQRNEKLFF. The CDR3 coding sequence is TGTGCCAGCAGTGGGGGACAGCGTAATGAAAAACTGTTTTTT.

V is TRBV2 and J is TRBJ2-2, with unresolved D. CDR1 is SNHLY and CDR2 is FYNNEI in the germline V gene. CDR3 length: 13 amino acids. Trimming removed 0 bases from V and 5 bases from J, with 4 bases in between. CDR3 region: CASSEAETGELFF. The CDR3 DNA reads TGTGCCAGCAGTGAAGCGGAGACCGGGGAGCTGTTTTTT. The variable domain in full, with the rest retrieved from reference TRBV2 and TRBJ2-2, is EPEVTQTPSHQVTQMGQEVILRCVPISNHLYFYWYRQILGQKVEFLVSFYNNEISEKSEIFDDQFSVERPDGSNFTLKIRSTKLEDSAMYFCASSEAETGELFFGEGSRLTVL.